A single T cell receptor beta chain is shown here with its context. This sample's TCRbeta library carried unique molecular identifier barcodes. TCRdb re-called the PCR reads with MiXCR, one entry per CDR3 protein. The sample shows 250,000 to 400,000 distinct CDR3 sequences, approximately 23% of them seen only once. These data are taken from a study of T-cell reconstitution after alpha-beta-depleted transplantation in children. The germline gives CDR1 MGHRA, CDR2 YSYEKL. CDR3 length: 17 amino acids. V trimming: 3 bases; J trimming: 4 bases; junction bases outside the gene matches: 10. This TCR was sampled from a male patient aged 10 to 17 who had a stem cell transplant for acute lymphoblastic leukemia, so the T cells may come from the graft donor. The source was PBMCs, mostly from graft donor cells, collected 180 days after TCRalphabeta/CD19-depleted stem cell transplant. V usage is TRBV4-1 and J usage is TRBJ2-7; TRBD2 aligns across 12 bases. The CDR3 region is CASSHLTSGRNKYEQYF. The CDR3, as DNA: TGCGCCAGCAGCCACCTGACTAGCGGGAGAAATAAGTACGAGCAGTACTTC.